One and the same sample provided the 24 T cell receptor beta chains below, sequenced in a study of memory CD4+ T cells and cytomegalovirus serostatus. The sort gate was single viable CD3+CD4+CD8-CD45RO+ cells for memory CD4+ T cells. Profiling relied on immunoSEQ multiplex PCR, and the TCRdb table lists in-frame clones only, not all of them. This table holds over 45,000 clones, roughly 82% found once. Sequenced sample: memory CD4+ T cells from blood. The receptors stem from an adult in good health and CMV-seronegative.

The V and J genes are TRBV28 and TRBJ1-3; D not resolved. Per the germline V gene, CDR1 is MDHEN and CDR2 is SYDVKM. V lost 6 bases to trimming and J lost 8 bases, with 14 bases between them. The CDR3 has 13 amino acids. For the CDR3, the DNA is TGTGCCAGCAGGAAGCCCGGGATCTACACCATATATTTT. Translation: CASRKPGIYTIYF. Filled out from reference TRBV28 and TRBJ1-3, the complete variable domain reads DVKVTQSSRYLVKRTGEKVFLECVQDMDHENMFWYRQDPGLGLRLIYFSYDVKMKEKGDIPEGYSVSREKKERFSLILESASTNQTSMYLCASRKPGIYTIYFGEGSWLTVV.

The J gene is TRBJ2-1, the V gene TRBV19; the D gene could be TRBD1 or TRBD2 (6 bases each). The V and J ends lost 5 bases and 13 bases respectively, with 15 bases between them. The CDR3 totals 12 residues. Germline CDR1 is LNHDA and CDR2 is SQIVND (reference sequence). The CDR3 DNA reads as TGTGCCAGTAGTGTGGTGGGGGGCCGACAGTTCTTC. Protein: CASSVVGGRQFF. Combining the CDR3 with reference TRBV19 and TRBJ2-1 gives the whole variable domain DGGITQSPKYLFRKEGQNVTLSCEQNLNHDAMYWYRQDPGQGLRLIYYSQIVNDFQKGDIAEGYSVSREKKESFPLTVTSAQKNPTAFYLCASSVVGGRQFFGPGTRLTVL.

This chain connects TRBV6-6 to TRBJ2-7; D is tentatively TRBD1 or TRBD2 (6 bases each). Germline CDR1 MNHNY, CDR2 SVGAGI (reference sequence). The CDR3 extends over 13 amino acids. V dropped 7 bases and J dropped 4 bases, with 14 bases sitting between them. CDR3 DNA: TGTGCCAGCACCCGAGGGGGGCGATACGAGCAGTACTTC. As protein: CASTRGGRYEQYF.

This chain joins TRBV6-5 and TRBJ2-1; 9 nucleotides align to TRBD2. Germline CDR1 and CDR2: MNHEY and SVGAGI. CDR3 length: 15 amino acids. V was clipped by 6 bases and J by 4 bases; unmatched bases: 7. The CDR3 reads CASRESGGLYNEQFF. The CDR3 DNA is TGTGCCAGCAGGGAGAGCGGGGGGCTATACAATGAGCAGTTCTTC.

This chain connects TRBV25-1 to TRBJ2-5; D perhaps matches TRBD1 (6 bases). Germline V CDR1 and CDR2: MGHDK, SYGVNS. The germline V and J ends were trimmed by 4 bases and 1 base, with 13 bases remaining between them. The CDR3 consists of 15 residues. The CDR3 bases are TGTGCCAGCAGTGCCTCCAGGGGAACCCAAGAGACCCAGTACTTC. Translation: CASSASRGTQETQYF. Variable domain in full (rest from reference TRBV25-1 and TRBJ2-5): EADIYQTPRYLVIGTGKKITLECSQTMGHDKMYWYQQDPGMELHLIHYSYGVNSTEKGDLSSESTVSRIRTEHFPLTLESARPSHTSQYLCASSASRGTQETQYFGPGTRLLVL.

This clone was counted a few times. The chain recombines TRBV6-1 with TRBJ2-7; possible D gene TRBD2, 7 bases. Trimming removed 6 bases from V and 2 bases from J, with 11 bases in between. Germline V gene lookup returns CDR1 MNHNS and CDR2 SASEGT. CDR3 length: 13 residues. The CDR3 nucleotides are TGTGCCAGCAGATTAGGGGGGGCCTACGAGCAGTACTTC. Translated: CASRLGGAYEQYF.

The chain employs TRBV4-2 and TRBJ2-7; D gene uncertain. Per germline, CDR1 LGHNA and CDR2 YNFKEQ. This CDR3 comprises 12 residues. V was trimmed by 3 bases and J by 7 bases, leaving 10 bases between them. CDR3 nucleotide sequence: TGTGCCAGCAGCCAGATCGCTGGGGAGCAGTACTTC. This gives the protein CASSQIAGEQYF.

The chain has TRBV10-3 and TRBJ2-7; 9 bases are shared with TRBD1. V lost 10 bases and J lost 5; bases outside the gene matches: 3. The CDR3 extends over 11 amino acids. CDR1 and CDR2 from the germline V gene are ENHRY and SYGVKD. CDR3: CATRQGDEQYF. CDR3 nucleotide sequence: TGTGCCACCCGACAGGGGGACGAGCAGTACTTC.

The V gene is TRBV7-2, the J gene TRBJ2-7; weak D call: TRBD2 (7 bases). Deletions cut 2 bases from V and 5 bases from J, with 10 bases between. The CDR3 consists of 13 residues. Germline V gives CDR1 SGHTA, CDR2 FQGNSA. CDR3 sequence reads: CASSLRGGDEQYF. CDR3 nucleotides: TGTGCCAGCAGCTTAAGGGGGGGGGACGAGCAGTACTTC.

This sequence joins TRBV5-1 and TRBJ2-5; 9 positions agree with TRBD2. Trimming took 4 bases from V and 2 from J; bases not matched to a gene: 12. Looked up from germline, CDR1 is SGHRS and CDR2 is YFSETQ. CDR3 length: 17 amino acids. The CDR3 loop reads CASSTAGGLPQQETQYF. CDR3 DNA: TGCGCCAGCAGCACGGCGGGGGGGCTTCCACAACAAGAGACCCAGTACTTC. The full variable domain, in which reference TRBV5-1 and TRBJ2-5 provide the parts outside the CDR3, is KAGVTQTPRYLIKTRGQQVTLSCSPISGHRSVSWYQQTPGQGLQFLFEYFSETQRNKGNFPGRFSGRQFSNSRSEMNVSTLELGDSALYLCASSTAGGLPQQETQYFGPGTRLLVL.

This clone was detected only a few times. DNA of the CDR3: TGTGCCAGCAGCTTGGAACAGAGAAGTGAAGCTTTCTTT. Amino acids: CASSLEQRSEAFF. J is TRBJ1-1 and V is TRBV5-6; unclear D gene. Between the trimmed V and J ends, which lost 0 bases and 7 bases, there was a span of 10 bases. Germline V gene sequence: CDR1 SGHDT, CDR2 YYEEEE. The CDR3 has 13 residues. Filled out from reference TRBV5-6 and TRBJ1-1, the complete variable domain reads DAGVTQSPTHLIKTRGQQVTLRCSPKSGHDTVSWYQQALGQGPQFIFQYYEEEERQRGNFPDRFSGHQFPNYSSELNVNALLLGDSALYLCASSLEQRSEAFFGQGTRLTVV.

This clone was picked up one time. The junction departs from germline at one end; a sequencing error may be responsible. V is TRBV9 and J is TRBJ2-5; TRBD2 is a possible D gene (7 bases). Germline CDR1 SGDLS, CDR2 YYNGEE. This CDR3 comprises 13 residues. This chain's CDR3 is CASSRGAQEAQYF. DNA for the CDR3: TGTGCCAGCAGTCGGGGGGCGCAAGAGGCCCAGTACTTC.

This clone has a single count. The V gene is TRBV5-6, the J gene TRBJ1-4; possible D gene TRBD1, 5 bases. The V gene's germline CDR1 is SGHDT and CDR2 YYEEEE. Trimming removed 0 bases from V and 0 bases from J, with 12 bases in between. CDR3 length: 17 amino acids. Here the CDR3 reads CASSLAGGDPTNEKLFF. The CDR3 nucleotides read TGTGCCAGCAGCTTGGCCGGAGGGGACCCAACTAATGAAAAACTGTTTTTT.

The chain uses TRBV5-4 and TRBJ2-5, with 9 bases aligning to TRBD1. CDR1 and CDR2 (germline): SGHNT, YYREEE (reference sequence). The ends lost 5 bases at V and 5 bases at J; junction bases unmatched: 7. CDR3 length: 14 residues. The CDR3 coding sequence is TGTGCCAGCAGTCGTCCCGGGACAGGGGAGACCCAGTACTTC. The encoded protein is CASSRPGTGETQYF.

The chain links TRBV28 to TRBJ1-3; tentatively, D is TRBD1 (5 bases). The germline V and J ends were trimmed by 5 bases and 0 bases, with 14 bases remaining between them. This CDR3 contains 16 residues. CDR1 is MDHEN, CDR2 SYDVKM, per germline. Here the CDR3 DNA reads TGTGCCAGCAGTGATCCGGGACGGCCCTCTGGAAACACCATATATTTT. This gives the protein CASSDPGRPSGNTIYF. The entire variable domain, with the rest obtained from reference TRBV28 and TRBJ1-3, is as follows: DVKVTQSSRYLVKRTGEKVFLECVQDMDHENMFWYRQDPGLGLRLIYFSYDVKMKEKGDIPEGYSVSREKKERFSLILESASTNQTSMYLCASSDPGRPSGNTIYFGEGSWLTVV.

The chain employs TRBV7-3 and TRBJ1-1; D remains ambiguous. The V end lost 0 bases, the J end lost 1 base, and 9 bases lay between the germline ends. CDR1 is SGHTA, CDR2 FQGTGA, per germline. The CDR3 length is 15 residues. For the CDR3, the DNA is TGTGCCAGCAGCTTAACGACAAACCAGAACACTGAAGCTTTCTTT. Its protein is CASSLTTNQNTEAFF.

The CDR3 DNA reads as TGCGCCAGCAGCCAATTGGGACAGCCAGATCAGCCCCAGCATTTT. As protein: CASSQLGQPDQPQHF. The chain combines TRBV4-1 with TRBJ1-5; the match to TRBD1 covers 7 bases. Germline CDR1 MGHRA, CDR2 YSYEKL. This CDR3 has 15 residues. The V segment lost 2 bases and the J segment 5 bases; nucleotides outside the gene matches: 6.

The chain couples TRBV21-1 to TRBJ1-5; no DNA check was done on the table's D call, TRBD1. TRBV21-1 is a pseudogene segment. This CDR3 has 16 amino acids. The CDR3 spells CASSKDRVEGNQPQHF. The DNA of the CDR3 is TGTGCCAGCAGCAAAGACAGGGTCGAGGGCAATCAGCCCCAGCATTTT.

The sample holds one count of this clone. CDR3 DNA sequence: TGTGCCAGCAGCTTAGGACTAGCGGGGGCCCAAGAGACCCAGTACTTC. Its protein product is CASSLGLAGAQETQYF. This chain connects TRBV5-8 to TRBJ2-5; 13 bases map to TRBD2. Trimming cost V 2 bases and J 1 base; bases outside gene matches: 2. The CDR3 length is 16 residues. Germline lookup yields CDR1 SGHTS and CDR2 YDEGEE.

The rearrangement joins TRBV11-2 to TRBJ2-1, with 8 bases that match TRBD2. Trimming took 6 bases from V and 0 from J; bases not matched to a gene: 4. The CDR3 contains 15 residues. CDR1 is SGHAT, CDR2 FQNNGV, per germline. In DNA form, the CDR3 reads TGTGCCAGCAGGAGCCGGGGGGGCTCCTACAATGAGCAGTTCTTC. This encodes CASRSRGGSYNEQFF.

V gene TRBV18 combines with J gene TRBJ1-1; TRBD1 might be the D (5 bases). CDR1 and CDR2 from the germline V gene are KGHSH and LQKENI. Trimming pared 4 bases from V and 1 base from J, leaving 13 bases between. This CDR3 has 15 residues. The CDR3 is CASSRLTEANTEAFF. DNA of the CDR3: TGTGCCAGCTCACGGTTGACAGAAGCGAACACTGAAGCTTTCTTT.

J is TRBJ1-2 and V is TRBV5-1; 10 nucleotides align to TRBD1. Trimming cost V 0 bases and J 3 bases; bases outside gene matches: 5. CDR3 length: 16 amino acids. Germline lookup yields CDR1 SGHRS and CDR2 YFSETQ. Here the CDR3 reads CASSLGDRGRDYGYTF. CDR3 nucleotides: TGCGCCAGCAGCTTGGGTGACAGGGGGCGCGACTATGGCTACACCTTC.

The J gene is TRBJ1-2, the V gene TRBV20-1, with D unresolved. The CDR3 loop spans 11 amino acids. Trimming pared 4 bases from V and 3 bases from J, leaving 6 bases between. Germline CDR1 is DFQATT and CDR2 is SNEGSKA (reference sequence). For the CDR3, the DNA is TGCAGTGCTAAAGAGGACTATGGCTACACCTTC. It codes for CSAKEDYGYTF.

The rearrangement uses TRBV6-1 and TRBJ1-1; D gene uncertain. Trimming cost V 6 bases and J 0 bases, with 11 bases left between them. Germline V gives CDR1 MNHNS, CDR2 SASEGT. CDR3 size: 14 residues. For the CDR3, the DNA is TGTGCCAGCAGCCCGACTATAATGAACACTGAAGCTTTCTTT. Amino acids: CASSPTIMNTEAFF.